The 22 T cell receptor beta chains reported below all come from one sample, sequenced in a study of CD8 T cells in Susac syndrome. It was with random hexamers that roughly 0.45 to 1 ug RNA was reverse transcribed. From the immunoSEQ multiplex PCR reads, TCRdb called clonotypes with MiXCR, one entry per CDR3 protein. The sample holds about 200,000 distinct CDR3 sequences, 85% to 95% seen once. The sequencing input was CD4+ T cells from PBMCs. The source is a human donor with multiple sclerosis.

This clonotype was counted once. The chain is built from TRBV20-1 and TRBJ1-2; D is uncertain. The V and J ends lost 0 bases and 2 bases respectively, with 7 bases between them. CDR3 length: 13 residues. Germline CDR1 is DFQATT and CDR2 is SNEGSKA (reference sequence). The CDR3 spells CSARDQINYGYTF. The DNA for the CDR3 is TGCAGTGCTAGAGATCAGATCAACTATGGCTACACCTTC.

The V gene is TRBV18, the J gene TRBJ1-1, with TRBD1 matching 7 bases. The CDR3 is made up of 14 amino acids. The V gene end was trimmed by 6 bases and the J gene end by 5 bases; junction bases not matched to a gene: 9. Germline assignment: CDR1 KGHSH and CDR2 LQKENI. The CDR3 region has the DNA TGTGCCAGCTCGTATAGCACAGGGGAAACTGAAGCTTTCTTT. This encodes CASSYSTGETEAFF.

This clonotype was found once. The V gene is TRBV30, the J gene TRBJ2-1; 10 bases fit TRBD1. Losses at the gene ends were 6 bases for V and 8 bases for J; bases not matched to a gene: 10. The germline V gene has CDR1 GTSNPN and CDR2 SVGIG (reference sequence). The CDR3 sequence is 14 residues long. CDR3 protein: CACTDRGLGDEQFF. The CDR3 region has the DNA TGTGCCTGCACCGACAGGGGGCTAGGTGATGAGCAGTTCTTC.

V gene TRBV20-1 combines with J gene TRBJ2-3; no definite D call. This CDR3 is 12 amino acids long. V lost 6 bases, J lost 6 bases, and 13 bases lay in between. Germline values: CDR1 DFQATT, CDR2 SNEGSKA (reference sequence). The CDR3 spells CSAEYLTDTQYF. CDR3 coding DNA: TGCAGTGCAGAGTATTTGACGGATACGCAGTATTTT.

The chain carries TRBV4-2 and TRBJ2-2; no definite D call. The V gene's germline CDR1 is LGHNA and CDR2 YNFKEQ. The CDR3 is 15 residues long. The V gene lost 0 bases and the J gene lost 0 bases, with 5 bases spanning the gap. The DNA for the CDR3 is TGTGCCAGCAGCCAAGACCAAACGAACACCGGGGAGCTGTTTTTT. Translating gives CASSQDQTNTGELFF.

V gene TRBV12-3 or TRBV12-4 combines with J gene TRBJ1-6, with 7 positions matching TRBD1. The CDR3 sequence is 14 residues long. The V and J ends lost 6 bases and 7 bases, in that order; junction bases with no gene match: 6. The CDR3 coding sequence is TGTGCCAGCAGCGAGACAGGGCAGAATTCACCCCTCCACTTT. Amino acids: CASSETGQNSPLHF.

The chain is built from TRBV29-1 and TRBJ2-7; D unresolved. CDR3 length: 12 amino acids. Trimming shortened V by 1 base and J by 4 bases, and 8 bases separated the two germline ends. The germline gives CDR1 SQVTM, CDR2 ANQGSEA. CDR3 in amino acids: CSVEANSYEQYF. The DNA of the CDR3 is TGCAGCGTTGAAGCGAACTCTTACGAGCAGTACTTC.

The CDR3 nucleotides read TGCAGTGCTAGAAAGCGGGGTAGCACAGATACGCAGTATTTT. Translating it yields CSARKRGSTDTQYF. The gene calls are TRBV20-1 and TRBJ2-3; 7 nucleotides align to TRBD2. There are 14 residues in the CDR3. CDR1 DFQATT and CDR2 SNEGSKA come from the germline V gene (reference sequence). Germline trimming cut 2 bases from V and 0 bases from J; bases unmatched to any gene: 2.

V and J are TRBV7-2 and TRBJ2-1; 11 positions match TRBD2. The ends lost 3 bases at V and 2 bases at J; junction bases unmatched: 9. The CDR3 is 18 amino acids. The germline V gene has CDR1 SGHTA and CDR2 FQGNSA. DNA of the CDR3: TGTGCCAGCAGCTTCCCGTCTAGCGGGGGGAAGACCTACAATGAGCAGTTCTTC. Protein product: CASSFPSSGGKTYNEQFF.

This clonotype was counted between two and nine times. The rearrangement joins TRBV6-1 to TRBJ2-1; TRBD2 agrees at 10 bases. The CDR3 is 13 amino acids. The junction had 4 bases not matched to a gene; V was cut back by 4 bases and J by 10 bases. CDR1 and CDR2 from the germline V gene are MNHNS and SASEGT. The CDR3 loop is CASSGGLAAEQFF. The CDR3 nucleotides read TGTGCCAGCAGTGGCGGACTAGCGGCAGAGCAGTTCTTC.

The chain is built from TRBV3-1 and TRBJ2-7; 7 bases line up with TRBD1. Unmatched junction bases numbered 9, after V lost 1 base and J lost 6 bases. CDR1 is LGHDT and CDR2 is YNNKEL in the germline V gene (reference sequence). This CDR3 has 15 residues. In DNA, the CDR3 is TGTGCCAGCAGCCAAGCCGACAGGGCCTTCTCCGAGCAGTACTTC. Protein product: CASSQADRAFSEQYF.

The chain uses TRBV7-8 and TRBJ2-2; D perhaps matches TRBD1 (6 bases). The germline V gene encodes CDR1 SGHVS and CDR2 FQNEAQ. Trimming shortened V by 4 bases and J by 1 base, and 13 bases separated the two germline ends. CDR3 length: 16 residues. The CDR3: CASSSQRTENTGELFF. CDR3 nucleotide sequence: TGTGCCAGCAGCTCGCAGAGGACAGAGAACACCGGGGAGCTGTTTTTT.

The chain carries TRBV13 and TRBJ2-1; possibly TRBD1 or TRBD2 for D (5 bases each). Trimming removed 6 bases from V and 10 bases from J, with 16 bases in between. From germline, CDR1 is PRHDT and CDR2 FYEKMQ (reference sequence). The CDR3 covers 13 residues. The CDR3 DNA sequence: TGTGCCAGCAGGGTCCACGGGGCCGGGGAGCAGTTCTTC. This gives the protein CASRVHGAGEQFF.

The chain uses TRBV2 and TRBJ1-1, with D maybe TRBD1 (5 bases). This CDR3 contains 15 residues. The V and J ends lost 5 bases and 1 base respectively, with 14 bases between them. Germline loops: CDR1 SNHLY, CDR2 FYNNEI. The CDR3 sequence: CASSPMGQRNTEAFF. The DNA of the CDR3 is TGTGCCAGCAGTCCAATGGGGCAGCGGAACACTGAAGCTTTCTTT.

This clonotype was observed once. This chain uses TRBV29-1 with TRBJ1-1; 8 bases agree with TRBD1. Trimming at V came to 6 bases and at J to 1 base, leaving 4 bases not matched to a gene. Germline V CDR1 and CDR2: SQVTM, ANQGSEA. The CDR3 contains 13 residues. DNA of the CDR3: TGCAGCGTGGTGACAGGGGAGAACACTGAAGCTTTCTTT. Its translation is CSVVTGENTEAFF.

The chain has TRBV20-1 and TRBJ2-1; 11 bases match TRBD2. J lost 4 bases, V lost 5 bases, and 4 bases had no gene match. The CDR3 runs to 14 residues. Germline values: CDR1 DFQATT, CDR2 SNEGSKA (reference sequence). This chain's CDR3 is CSAYSGGAYNEQFF. In DNA form, the CDR3 reads TGCAGTGCTTATAGCGGGGGGGCGTACAATGAGCAGTTCTTC.

The chain joins TRBV29-1 to TRBJ1-5; D gene unclear. V lost 4 bases and J lost 9, with 13 bases in between. This CDR3 is built from 12 residues. Germline V lookup: CDR1 SQVTM, CDR2 ANQGSEA. CDR3 residues: CSVGGGEGPQHF. Written as DNA, the CDR3 is TGCAGCGTTGGTGGCGGGGAAGGGCCCCAGCATTTT.

The chain couples TRBV29-1 to TRBJ1-3; TRBD1 matches 7 bases. Trimming cost V 5 bases and J 3 bases; bases outside gene matches: 4. CDR3 size: 13 residues. In germline, CDR1 is SQVTM, CDR2 ANQGSEA. In nucleotides, the CDR3 is TGCAGCGTTACAGGGGCGGGTGGAAACACCATATATTTT. It yields the protein CSVTGAGGNTIYF.

The chain links TRBV28 to TRBJ2-4; D possibly corresponds to TRBD1 (5 bases). CDR3 length: 16 amino acids. Germline V gives CDR1 MDHEN, CDR2 SYDVKM. V lost 3 bases and J lost 0, with 12 bases in between. The CDR3 here is CASSFRGKLAKNIQYF. The CDR3 nucleotides read TGTGCCAGCAGTTTTAGGGGCAAACTAGCCAAAAACATTCAGTACTTC.

The chain uses TRBV29-1 and TRBJ1-4, with a possible D match to TRBD1 (6 bases). V shed 0 bases and J shed 10 bases, with 12 bases lying between them. CDR1 is SQVTM, CDR2 ANQGSEA, per germline. The CDR3 is 13 residues long. The CDR3 loop reads CSVEDHGTRKLFF. Written as DNA, the CDR3 is TGCAGCGTTGAAGACCACGGGACAAGAAAACTGTTTTTT.

This chain joins TRBV7-9 and TRBJ2-3; TRBD2 agrees at 10 bases. CDR1 and CDR2 from the germline V gene are SEHNR and FQNEAQ (reference sequence). The J segment lost 0 bases and the V segment lost 7 bases, leaving 10 bases of the junction unmatched. This CDR3 contains 17 residues. The CDR3 DNA is TGTGCCAGCACTCCGTCTCGTAGCGGGGGGAGCACAGATACGCAGTATTTT. Its translation is CASTPSRSGGSTDTQYF. Drawing the rest from reference TRBV7-9 and TRBJ2-3, the complete variable domain is DTGVSQNPRHKITKRGQNVTFRCDPISEHNRLYWYRQTLGQGPEFLTYFQNEAQLEKSRLLSDRFSAERPKGSFSTLEIQRTEQGDSAMYLCASTPSRSGGSTDTQYFGPGTRLTVL.

V gene TRBV11-3 combines with J gene TRBJ1-1; D gene uncertain. Germline assignment: CDR1 SGHNT and CDR2 YENEEA. V was pared by 3 bases and J by 4 bases, with 9 bases between. The CDR3 length is 13 residues. CDR3: CASSFGPVTEAFF. The CDR3 DNA follows: TGTGCCAGCAGCTTTGGACCAGTCACTGAAGCTTTCTTT.